Below, 17 T cell receptor beta chains from the same sample are listed, as sequenced in a study of shared clonotypes between healthy human individuals (TCRdb year 2020). The library was obtained by the immunoSEQ multiplex PCR assay. As stored in TCRdb, this immuneACCESS dataset retains in-frame rearrangements with V and J assigned. A fraction of the clones does not appear; measured against another copy, unresolved V genes explain less than half of the discrepancy, and the remainder lacks a known reason. This sample has about 700,000 clones in its table, and 90% to 95% of those were observed once. Jointly, the top ten make up approximately 24% of the sample. CD8 naive samples were CD45RO-negative cells positively selected for CCR7, giving a CD45RA+CCR7+ population that excluded TemRA cells. The sequencing sample was made of naive CD8+ T cells sorted from blood. The intended sense of this specimen's cell subset or site label: CD45RA+CCR7+. The receptors originated from a man younger than 45 in good health.

This chain uses TRBV7-9 with TRBJ2-1, with D maybe TRBD2 (5 bases). CDR1 and CDR2 from the germline V gene are SEHNR and FQNEAQ (reference sequence). V was cut by 4 bases and J by 0 bases, with 13 bases left in between. This CDR3 is built from 16 residues. CDR3 amino acids: CASSSPRGSSYNEQFF. CDR3 coding DNA: TGTGCCAGCAGCTCGCCACGGGGTAGCTCCTACAATGAGCAGTTCTTC. The full variable domain, completed using reference TRBV7-9 and TRBJ2-1, is DTGVSQNPRHKITKRGQNVTFRCDPISEHNRLYWYRQTLGQGPEFLTYFQNEAQLEKSRLLSDRFSAERPKGSFSTLEIQRTEQGDSAMYLCASSSPRGSSYNEQFFGPGTRLTVL.

The gene calls are TRBV27 and TRBJ2-3; 12 positions agree with TRBD2. V shed 5 bases, J shed 0 bases, and the junction held 3 bases outside the gene matches. This CDR3 has 16 residues. The germline V gene encodes CDR1 MNHEY and CDR2 SMNVEV (reference sequence). CDR3 region: CASSPTSGGSTDTQYF. The CDR3, as DNA: TGTGCCAGCAGTCCGACTAGCGGGGGTAGCACAGATACGCAGTATTTT.

This chain links TRBV7-9 with TRBJ2-2, with 7 bases fitting TRBD1. The germline V gene encodes CDR1 SEHNR and CDR2 FQNEAQ (reference sequence). With V trimmed by 5 bases and J by 5 bases, 2 bases remained unmatched. The CDR3 runs to 13 residues. CDR3 nucleotide sequence: TGTGCCAGCAGCCCGACAGGGACCGGGGAGCTGTTTTTT. As protein: CASSPTGTGELFF.

This clone was detected only once. V gene TRBV5-1 combines with J gene TRBJ2-5, with 14 bases matching TRBD2. V was clipped by 4 bases and J by 4 bases; unmatched bases: 6. The length of the CDR3 is 16 residues. Germline CDR1 is SGHRS and CDR2 is YFSETQ. The CDR3 loop is CASSPGTSGSSETQYF. The CDR3 DNA follows: TGCGCCAGCAGCCCCGGGACTAGCGGGAGTTCAGAGACCCAGTACTTC.

The V and J genes are TRBV28 and TRBJ2-3; tentatively, D is TRBD2 (5 bases). Trimming stripped 4 bases from V and 0 bases from J, with 11 bases between. Germline assignment: CDR1 MDHEN and CDR2 SYDVKM. There are 15 residues in the CDR3. The CDR3 loop is CASSSTPGSTDTQYF. CDR3 nucleotide sequence: TGTGCCAGCAGTTCGACCCCGGGGAGCACAGATACGCAGTATTTT.

The gene calls are TRBV29-1 and TRBJ2-7, with D possibly being TRBD1 or TRBD2 (5 bases each). With 2 bases removed from V and 1 base from J, the gap between germline ends came to 12 bases. Germline CDR1 reads SQVTM; CDR2 reads ANQGSEA. The CDR3 is 14 amino acids. The CDR3 region has the DNA TGCAGCGTTGAAATTCCCGGGGCATCCTACGAGCAGTACTTC. Translating gives CSVEIPGASYEQYF.

The V gene is TRBV29-1, the J gene TRBJ2-7; 14 nucleotides agree with TRBD2. V was clipped by 7 bases and J by 4 bases; unmatched bases: 9. The CDR3 contains 15 residues. Per the germline V gene, CDR1 is SQVTM and CDR2 is ANQGSEA. CDR3 DNA: TGCAGCGCGACGGGACTAGCGGGAGTAGCTTACGAGCAGTACTTC. Its protein product is CSATGLAGVAYEQYF.

The chain links TRBV10-3 to TRBJ1-3; TRBD1 agrees at 8 bases. In germline, CDR1 is ENHRY, CDR2 SYGVKD. The CDR3 consists of 15 residues. V shed 6 bases, J shed 5 bases, and the junction held 9 bases outside the gene matches. The CDR3 sequence: CAISDTGGERNTIYF. The CDR3 bases are TGTGCCATCAGCGATACAGGGGGTGAAAGAAACACCATATATTTT.

V usage is TRBV7-9 and J usage is TRBJ2-1, with D uncertain. The V end lost 8 bases, the J end lost 3 bases, and 11 bases lay between the germline ends. The CDR3 is 13 amino acids. CDR1 SEHNR and CDR2 FQNEAQ come from the germline V gene (reference sequence). The CDR3 region is CASLLDLYNEQFF. The CDR3 DNA is TGTGCCAGCCTACTGGACCTCTACAATGAGCAGTTCTTC.

The rearrangement uses TRBV7-8 and TRBJ2-7; D might be TRBD1 or TRBD2, each matching 5 bases. Trimming removed 5 bases at V and 0 bases at J, with 11 bases between. This CDR3 region has 14 residues. CDR1 is SGHVS and CDR2 is FQNEAQ in the germline V gene. The CDR3 bases are TGTGCCAGCAGCGGGACCCCGAGCTCCTACGAGCAGTACTTC. Translation: CASSGTPSSYEQYF.

V is TRBV2 and J is TRBJ2-1, with D uncertain. This CDR3 contains 15 residues. Germline V lookup: CDR1 SNHLY, CDR2 FYNNEI. V lost 5 bases and J lost 0, with 11 bases in between. CDR3 in amino acids: CASSPKRDSYNEQFF. The CDR3 bases are TGTGCCAGCAGTCCCAAGAGAGACTCCTACAATGAGCAGTTCTTC. The full variable domain, its missing parts supplied by reference TRBV2 and TRBJ2-1, is EPEVTQTPSHQVTQMGQEVILRCVPISNHLYFYWYRQILGQKVEFLVSFYNNEISEKSEIFDDQFSVERPDGSNFTLKIRSTKLEDSAMYFCASSPKRDSYNEQFFGPGTRLTVL.

CDR3 amino acids: CASSQLQGGTGELFF. CDR3 coding DNA: TGCGCCAGCAGCCAACTACAGGGGGGCACCGGGGAGCTGTTTTTT. The chain carries TRBV4-1 and TRBJ2-2, with 8 bases lining up with TRBD1. Losses at the gene ends were 2 bases for V and 4 bases for J; bases not matched to a gene: 3. The CDR3 runs 15 residues. The V gene's germline CDR1 is MGHRA and CDR2 YSYEKL.

The gene calls are TRBV21-1 and TRBJ2-7; whether TRBD1, the table's D call, matches the DNA was not checked. TRBV21-1 is listed as a pseudogene. The CDR3 has 15 amino acids. This chain's CDR3 is CASCTSGTGVDEQYF. CDR3 DNA sequence: TGTGCCAGCTGCACCTCCGGGACAGGGGTGGACGAGCAGTACTTC.

Here the CDR3 DNA reads TGTGCCAGCAGCTTAGCTAGCGGGAGCGGGACTAGCACAGATACGCAGTATTTT. Amino acids: CASSLASGSGTSTDTQYF. The V call is TRBV7-6, the J call TRBJ2-3; 9 positions agree with TRBD2. The germline V gene encodes CDR1 SGHVS and CDR2 FNYEAQ. J was trimmed by 0 bases and V by 0 bases; bases with no gene match: 7. The CDR3 spans 18 residues.

The gene calls are TRBV18 and TRBJ1-2; D is ambiguous. V was trimmed by 0 bases and J by 0 bases, leaving 11 bases between them. Germline loops: CDR1 KGHSH, CDR2 LQKENI. This CDR3 contains 16 residues. CDR3 sequence (DNA): TGTGCCAGCTCACCACCGGCGGGAAAAGCTAACTATGGCTACACCTTC. Translated, it gives CASSPPAGKANYGYTF.

This chain uses TRBV6-1 with TRBJ2-7, with TRBD2 as a possible D gene (6 bases). V was pared by 7 bases and J by 8 bases, with 15 bases between. The CDR3 runs to 12 residues. CDR1 and CDR2 (germline): MNHNS, SASEGT. CDR3 residues: CASTSGGWKQYF. The CDR3 bases are TGTGCCAGCACCAGCGGAGGGTGGAAGCAGTACTTC.

The J gene is TRBJ2-7, the V gene TRBV7-6, with TRBD2 matching 10 bases. The CDR3 runs 17 residues. V shed 0 bases, J shed 5 bases, and the junction held 10 bases outside the gene matches. CDR1 and CDR2 from the germline V gene are SGHVS and FNYEAQ. The CDR3 region has the DNA TGTGCCAGCAGCTTAGCGACCGGGGGGACTAGCGACAACGAGCAGTACTTC. Translation: CASSLATGGTSDNEQYF.